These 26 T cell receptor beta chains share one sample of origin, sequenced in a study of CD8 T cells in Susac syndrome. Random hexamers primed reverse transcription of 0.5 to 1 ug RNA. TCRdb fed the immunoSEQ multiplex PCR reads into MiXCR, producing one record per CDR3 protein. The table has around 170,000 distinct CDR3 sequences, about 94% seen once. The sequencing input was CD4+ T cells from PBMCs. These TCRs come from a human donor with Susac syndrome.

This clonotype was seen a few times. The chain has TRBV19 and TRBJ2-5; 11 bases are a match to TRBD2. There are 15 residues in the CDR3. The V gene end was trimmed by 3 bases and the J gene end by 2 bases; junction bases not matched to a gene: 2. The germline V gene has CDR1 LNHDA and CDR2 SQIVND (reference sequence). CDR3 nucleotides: TGTGCCAGTAGTATTGCTAGCGGGGGGCAAGAGACCCAGTACTTC. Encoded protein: CASSIASGGQETQYF.

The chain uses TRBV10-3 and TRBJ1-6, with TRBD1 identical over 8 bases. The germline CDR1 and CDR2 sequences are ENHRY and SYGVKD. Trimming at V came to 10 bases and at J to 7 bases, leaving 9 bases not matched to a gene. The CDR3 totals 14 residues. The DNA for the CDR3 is TGTGCCACCGGACAGGGCGGAAAAAATTCACCCCTCCACTTT. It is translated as CATGQGGKNSPLHF.

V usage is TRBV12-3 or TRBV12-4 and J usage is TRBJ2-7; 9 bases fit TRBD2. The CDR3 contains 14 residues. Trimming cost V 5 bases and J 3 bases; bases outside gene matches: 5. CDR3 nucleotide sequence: TGTGCCAGCAGTCTCCGGACTAGCGACTACGAGCAGTACTTC. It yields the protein CASSLRTSDYEQYF.

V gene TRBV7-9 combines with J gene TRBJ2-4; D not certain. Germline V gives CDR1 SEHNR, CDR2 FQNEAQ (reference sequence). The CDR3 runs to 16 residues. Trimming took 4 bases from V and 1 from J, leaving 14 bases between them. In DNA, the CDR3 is TGTGCCAGCAGCTCCGATCGGCTGGGGGCCAAAAACATTCAGTACTTC. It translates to CASSSDRLGAKNIQYF. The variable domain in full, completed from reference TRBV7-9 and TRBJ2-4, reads DTGVSQNPRHKITKRGQNVTFRCDPISEHNRLYWYRQTLGQGPEFLTYFQNEAQLEKSRLLSDRFSAERPKGSFSTLEIQRTEQGDSAMYLCASSSDRLGAKNIQYFGAGTRLSVL.

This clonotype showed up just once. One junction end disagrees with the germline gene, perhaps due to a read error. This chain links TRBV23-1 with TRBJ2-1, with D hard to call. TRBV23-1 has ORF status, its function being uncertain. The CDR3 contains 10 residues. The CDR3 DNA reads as TGCGCCAGCAGTCAATCCGGCTCCCTCTTC. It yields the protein CASSQSGSLF.

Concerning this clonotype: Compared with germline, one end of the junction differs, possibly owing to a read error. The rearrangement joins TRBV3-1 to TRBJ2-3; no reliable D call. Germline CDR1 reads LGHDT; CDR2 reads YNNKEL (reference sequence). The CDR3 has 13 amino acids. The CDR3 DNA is TGTGCCAGCAACCAAGATCTGGCGAATACGCAGTATTTT. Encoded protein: CASNQDLANTQYF.

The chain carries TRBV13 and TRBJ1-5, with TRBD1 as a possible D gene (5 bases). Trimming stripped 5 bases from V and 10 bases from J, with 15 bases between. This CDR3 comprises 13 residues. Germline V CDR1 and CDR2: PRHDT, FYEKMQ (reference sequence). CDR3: CASSRDGSGPQHF. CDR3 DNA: TGTGCCAGCAGCCGGGACGGATCGGGACCCCAGCATTTT.

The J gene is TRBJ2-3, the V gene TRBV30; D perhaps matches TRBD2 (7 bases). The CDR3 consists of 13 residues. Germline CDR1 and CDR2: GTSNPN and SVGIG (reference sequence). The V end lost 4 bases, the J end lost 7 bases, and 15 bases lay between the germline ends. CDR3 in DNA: TGTGCCTGGAATGGGAGGGGGGAAAATACGCAGTATTTT. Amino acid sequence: CAWNGRGENTQYF. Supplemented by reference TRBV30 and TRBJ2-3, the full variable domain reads SQTIHQWPATLVQPVGSPLSLECTVEGTSNPNLYWYRQAAGRGLQLLFYSVGIGQISSEVPQNLSASRPQDRQFILSSKKLLLSDSGFYLCAWNGRGENTQYFGPGTRLTVL.

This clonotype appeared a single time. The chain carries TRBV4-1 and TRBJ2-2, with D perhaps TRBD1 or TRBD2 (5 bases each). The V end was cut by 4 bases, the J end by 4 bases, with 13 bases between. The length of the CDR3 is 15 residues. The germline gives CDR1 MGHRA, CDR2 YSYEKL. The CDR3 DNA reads TGCGCCAGCAGCCTCCGGGGCCCAGGCACCGGGGAGCTGTTTTTT. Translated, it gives CASSLRGPGTGELFF.

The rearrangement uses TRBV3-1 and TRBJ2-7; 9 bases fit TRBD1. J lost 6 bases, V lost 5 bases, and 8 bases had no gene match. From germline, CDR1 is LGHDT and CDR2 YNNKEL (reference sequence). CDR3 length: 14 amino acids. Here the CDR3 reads CASSSRQGDSEQYF. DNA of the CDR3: TGTGCCAGCAGCTCCCGACAGGGGGACTCCGAGCAGTACTTC.

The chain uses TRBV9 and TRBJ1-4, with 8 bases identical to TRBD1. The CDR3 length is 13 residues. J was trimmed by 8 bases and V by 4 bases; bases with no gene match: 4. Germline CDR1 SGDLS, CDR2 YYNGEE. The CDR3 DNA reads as TGTGCCAGCAGCCGGACAGGGTACGAAAAACTGTTTTTT. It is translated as CASSRTGYEKLFF.

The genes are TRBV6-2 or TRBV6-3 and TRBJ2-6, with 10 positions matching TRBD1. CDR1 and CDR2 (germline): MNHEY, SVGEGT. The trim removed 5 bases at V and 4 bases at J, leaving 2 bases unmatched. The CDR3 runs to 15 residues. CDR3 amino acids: CASSDRGRGANVLTF. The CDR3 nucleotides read TGTGCCAGCAGTGACAGGGGGCGAGGGGCCAACGTCCTGACTTTC.

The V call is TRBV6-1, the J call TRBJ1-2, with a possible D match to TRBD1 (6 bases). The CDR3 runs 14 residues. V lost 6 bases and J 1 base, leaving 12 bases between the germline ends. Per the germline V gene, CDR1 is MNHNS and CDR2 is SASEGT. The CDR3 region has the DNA TGTGCCAGCAGCGGGACACTGCTTAACTATGGCTACACCTTC. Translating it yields CASSGTLLNYGYTF.

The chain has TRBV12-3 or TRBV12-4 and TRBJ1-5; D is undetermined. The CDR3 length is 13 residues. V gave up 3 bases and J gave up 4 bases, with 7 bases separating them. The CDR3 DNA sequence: TGTGCCAGCAGTTTTGCCAGAAATCAGCCCCAGCATTTT. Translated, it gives CASSFARNQPQHF.

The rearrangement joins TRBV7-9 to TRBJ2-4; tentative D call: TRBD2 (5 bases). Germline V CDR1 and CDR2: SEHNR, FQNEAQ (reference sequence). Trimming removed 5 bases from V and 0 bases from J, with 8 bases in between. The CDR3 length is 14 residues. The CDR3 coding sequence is TGTGCCAGCAGCCCCGGGATAGCCAAAAACATTCAGTACTTC. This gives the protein CASSPGIAKNIQYF.

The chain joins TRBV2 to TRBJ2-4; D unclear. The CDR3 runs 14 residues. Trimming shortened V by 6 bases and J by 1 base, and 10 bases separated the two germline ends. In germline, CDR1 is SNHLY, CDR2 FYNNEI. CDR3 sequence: CASRGMKAKNIQYF. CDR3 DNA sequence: TGTGCCAGCAGAGGGATGAAGGCCAAAAACATTCAGTACTTC. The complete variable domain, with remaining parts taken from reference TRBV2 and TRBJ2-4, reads EPEVTQTPSHQVTQMGQEVILRCVPISNHLYFYWYRQILGQKVEFLVSFYNNEISEKSEIFDDQFSVERPDGSNFTLKIRSTKLEDSAMYFCASRGMKAKNIQYFGAGTRLSVL.

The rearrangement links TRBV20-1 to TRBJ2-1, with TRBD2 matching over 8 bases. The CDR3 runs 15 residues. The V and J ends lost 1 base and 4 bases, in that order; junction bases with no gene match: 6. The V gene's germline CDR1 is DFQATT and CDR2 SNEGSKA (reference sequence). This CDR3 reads CSARGSGGQYNEQFF. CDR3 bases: TGCAGTGCTAGAGGAAGCGGGGGTCAATACAATGAGCAGTTCTTC.

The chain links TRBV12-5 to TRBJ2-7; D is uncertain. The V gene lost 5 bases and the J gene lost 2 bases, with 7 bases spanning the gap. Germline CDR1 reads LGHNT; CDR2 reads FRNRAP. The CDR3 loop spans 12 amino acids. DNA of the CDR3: TGTGCTAGTGGTCAAAGGACCTACGAGCAGTACTTC. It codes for CASGQRTYEQYF.

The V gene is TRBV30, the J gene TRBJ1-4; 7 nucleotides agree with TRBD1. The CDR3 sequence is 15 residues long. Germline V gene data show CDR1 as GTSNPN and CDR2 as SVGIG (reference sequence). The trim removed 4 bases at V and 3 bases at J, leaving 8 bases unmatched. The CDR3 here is CAWTLDREANEKLFF. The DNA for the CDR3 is TGTGCCTGGACGCTCGACAGGGAAGCTAATGAAAAACTGTTTTTT.

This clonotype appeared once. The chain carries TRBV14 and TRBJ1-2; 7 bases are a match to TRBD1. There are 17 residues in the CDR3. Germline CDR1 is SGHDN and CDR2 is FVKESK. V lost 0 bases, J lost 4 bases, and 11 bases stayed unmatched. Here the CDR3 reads CASSQEDRIQVIYGYTF. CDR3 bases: TGTGCCAGCAGCCAAGAGGACAGGATACAGGTCATCTATGGCTACACCTTC.

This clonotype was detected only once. The CDR3 bases are TGTGCCATCAGACTAACAGGGGGCTCCTACGAGCAGTACTTC. Residues: CAIRLTGGSYEQYF. The V gene is TRBV10-3, the J gene TRBJ2-7, with 8 positions matching TRBD1. Germline V gene sequence: CDR1 ENHRY, CDR2 SYGVKD. The CDR3 runs to 14 residues. V shed 6 bases and J 0 bases; nucleotides not matched to a gene: 4.

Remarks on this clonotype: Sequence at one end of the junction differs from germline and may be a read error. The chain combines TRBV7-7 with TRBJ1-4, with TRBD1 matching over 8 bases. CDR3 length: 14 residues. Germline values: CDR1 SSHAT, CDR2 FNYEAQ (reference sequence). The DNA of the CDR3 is TGTGCTAGCAGCGAAGGACAGGGAATAGGGAAACTGTTTTTT. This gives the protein CASSEGQGIGKLFF.

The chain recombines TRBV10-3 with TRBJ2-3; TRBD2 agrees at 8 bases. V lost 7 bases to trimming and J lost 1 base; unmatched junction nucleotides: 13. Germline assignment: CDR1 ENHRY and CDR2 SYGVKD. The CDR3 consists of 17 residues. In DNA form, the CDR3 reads TGTGCCATCACTGTAGCGGGGCCCCTTGCCCGCACAGATACGCAGTATTTT. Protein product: CAITVAGPLARTDTQYF.

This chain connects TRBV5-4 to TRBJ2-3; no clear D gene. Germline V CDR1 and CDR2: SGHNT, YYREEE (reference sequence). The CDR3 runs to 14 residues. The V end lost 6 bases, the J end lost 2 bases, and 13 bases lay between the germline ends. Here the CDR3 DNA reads TGTGCCAGCATGCTGGTAGCTTCCACAGATACGCAGTATTTT. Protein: CASMLVASTDTQYF.

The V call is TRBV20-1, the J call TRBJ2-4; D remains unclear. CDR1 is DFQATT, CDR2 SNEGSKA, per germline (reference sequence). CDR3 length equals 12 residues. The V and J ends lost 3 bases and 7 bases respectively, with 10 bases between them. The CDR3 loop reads CSARWAANIQYF. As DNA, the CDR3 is TGCAGTGCTAGGTGGGCAGCCAACATTCAGTACTTC.

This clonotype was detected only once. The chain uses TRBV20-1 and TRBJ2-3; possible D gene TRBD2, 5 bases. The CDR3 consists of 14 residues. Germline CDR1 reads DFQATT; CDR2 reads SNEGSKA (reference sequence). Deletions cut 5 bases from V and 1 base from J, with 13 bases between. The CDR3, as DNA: TGCAGTGCTGGGCGAGCGGAACGCACAGATACGCAGTATTTT. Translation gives CSAGRAERTDTQYF.